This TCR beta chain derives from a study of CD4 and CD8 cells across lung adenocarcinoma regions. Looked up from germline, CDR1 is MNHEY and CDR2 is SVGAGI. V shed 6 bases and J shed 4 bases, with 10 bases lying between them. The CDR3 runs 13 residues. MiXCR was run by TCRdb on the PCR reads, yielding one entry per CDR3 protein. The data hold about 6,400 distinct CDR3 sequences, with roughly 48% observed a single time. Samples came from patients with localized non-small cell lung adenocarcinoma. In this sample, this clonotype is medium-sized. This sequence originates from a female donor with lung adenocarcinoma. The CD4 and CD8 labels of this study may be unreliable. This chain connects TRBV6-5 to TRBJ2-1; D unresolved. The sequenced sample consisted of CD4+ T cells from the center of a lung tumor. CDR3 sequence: CASSLEAYNEQFF. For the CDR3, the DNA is TGTGCCAGCAGCCTCGAGGCTTACAATGAGCAGTTCTTC.